These 13 T cell receptor beta chains originate from one sample sequenced in a study of T cells after yellow fever vaccination. TCRdb processed the 5' RACE reads anew with MiXCR; each CDR3 protein has one entry. The profile shows a few hundred thousand distinct CDR3 sequences, 6.8% of them singletons. Material: PBMCs, obtained 45 days after the first yellow fever vaccination. The receptors stem from a man between 18 and 29 years old who received the YFV17D yellow fever vaccine.

The chain joins TRBV7-9 to TRBJ2-5; D unclear. V was clipped by 0 bases and J by 3 bases, with 5 bases between them. The length of the CDR3 is 13 residues. CDR1 is SEHNR, CDR2 FQNEAQ, per germline (reference sequence). CDR3 region: CASSLAEEETQYF. The CDR3 coding sequence is TGTGCCAGCAGCTTAGCCGAGGAAGAGACCCAGTACTTC.

The chain combines TRBV4-1 with TRBJ2-3, with TRBD1 matching 9 bases. This CDR3 has 18 residues. Trimming cost V 1 base and J 4 bases; bases outside gene matches: 12. Germline lookup yields CDR1 MGHRA and CDR2 YSYEKL. The CDR3 here is CASSQVPAGQGIADTQYF. CDR3 sequence (DNA): TGCGCCAGCAGCCAAGTCCCCGCGGGACAGGGCATAGCAGATACGCAGTATTTT.

This clonotype has a count of ten or more. The chain couples TRBV28 to TRBJ1-4, with D hard to call. Germline V lookup: CDR1 MDHEN, CDR2 SYDVKM. V lost 6 bases to trimming and J lost 0 bases, with 14 bases between them. The CDR3 consists of 16 residues. The CDR3 nucleotides read TGTGCCAGCAGCTGGGCCTCCGTTGCAACTAATGAAAAACTGTTTTTT. It translates to CASSWASVATNEKLFF.

This clonotype was picked up a small number of times. The chain has TRBV11-2 and TRBJ2-5; no reliable D call. This CDR3 is 12 amino acids long. Trimming cost V 3 bases and J 3 bases, with 5 bases left between them. Germline CDR1 is SGHAT and CDR2 is FQNNGV. CDR3 coding DNA: TGTGCCAGCAGCTTCCGGGAAGAGACCCAGTACTTC. Its protein product is CASSFREETQYF.

This clonotype occurred a few times. A read error may produce the germline difference seen at one junction end. The chain links TRBV12-3 or TRBV12-4 to TRBJ2-1; TRBD2 agrees at 12 bases. CDR3 length: 15 residues. CDR3 residues: CASSLAGGPGGEQFF. The CDR3 bases are TGTGCCAGCAGTCTAGCGGGGGGGCCCGGGGGTGAGCAGTTCTTC.

The CDR3 protein is CAITRTSDYNEQFF. In DNA form, the CDR3 reads TGTGCCATCACACGGACTAGCGATTACAATGAGCAGTTCTTC. V gene TRBV10-3 combines with J gene TRBJ2-1; 9 nucleotides align to TRBD2. After removal of 7 bases from V and 4 bases from J, the junction contained 5 bases not matched to a gene. The CDR3 runs to 14 residues. CDR1 is ENHRY, CDR2 SYGVKD, per germline.

V and J are TRBV11-2 and TRBJ1-1, with D unresolved. The CDR3 has 18 residues. CDR1 and CDR2 from the germline V gene are SGHAT and FQNNGV. The V end was cut by 3 bases, the J end by 0 bases, with 20 bases between. Here the CDR3 reads CASSFGVGFIPVNTEAFF. CDR3 nucleotides: TGTGCCAGCAGCTTCGGGGTAGGCTTCATCCCCGTGAACACTGAAGCTTTCTTT.

In its sample, this clonotype was seen a few times. The V gene is TRBV5-1, the J gene TRBJ1-1; D gene unclear. The length of the CDR3 is 14 residues. Germline CDR1 reads SGHRS; CDR2 reads YFSETQ. V lost 3 bases and J lost 4, with 13 bases in between. The CDR3 is CASSYSWDTTEAFF. In DNA form, the CDR3 reads TGCGCCAGCAGCTATAGTTGGGATACCACTGAAGCTTTCTTT.

This clonotype has a handful of counts. This chain links TRBV20-1 with TRBJ2-1, with TRBD1 matching 8 bases. The germline gives CDR1 DFQATT, CDR2 SNEGSKA (reference sequence). The CDR3 covers 15 residues. With 6 bases clipped from V and 6 bases from J, the junction kept 13 bases outside the gene matches. As DNA, the CDR3 is TGCAGTGCCTTTCGGGACAGGTCGAGAGGCAATGAGCAGTTCTTC. The encoded protein is CSAFRDRSRGNEQFF.

This clonotype was seen more than once but under ten times. The rearrangement joins TRBV6-1 to TRBJ2-7; 10 bases fit TRBD2. V was clipped by 7 bases and J by 7 bases; unmatched bases: 16. Germline V CDR1 and CDR2: MNHNS, SASEGT. This CDR3 has 16 residues. DNA for the CDR3: TGTGCCAGCATCGGGACTCAGCGGGGGGGCCTGTGGGAGCAGTACGTC. Translating it yields CASIGTQRGGLWEQYV.

The V gene is TRBV7-3, the J gene TRBJ2-5; D is unresolved. Trimming removed 2 bases from V and 2 bases from J, with 9 bases in between. In germline, CDR1 is SGHTA, CDR2 FQGTGA. This CDR3 is 14 amino acids long. CDR3 sequence reads: CASSLDGSQETQYF. The CDR3 region has the DNA TGTGCCAGCAGCTTAGATGGATCTCAAGAGACCCAGTACTTC.

This clonotype was counted a few times. The chain is built from TRBV6-1 and TRBJ2-7; TRBD1 or TRBD2 may be the D gene (5 bases each). This CDR3 has 14 amino acids. Between the trimmed V and J ends, which lost 1 base and 4 bases, there was a span of 11 bases. CDR1 and CDR2 (germline): MNHNS, SASEGT. The CDR3 DNA reads TGTGCCAGCAGTGAAGTTGGAGAGGGGTACGAGCAGTACGTC. It yields the protein CASSEVGEGYEQYV.

This clonotype came up a few times. The chain couples TRBV11-1 to TRBJ2-1, with 11 bases identical to TRBD2. V gave up 3 bases and J gave up 0 bases; unmatched junction bases: 10. In germline, CDR1 is SGHAT, CDR2 FQDESV (reference sequence). The CDR3 is made up of 19 amino acids. CDR3 coding DNA: TGTGCCAGCAGCTTGGATCTAGCGGGGGGCTTTTACTCCTACAATGAGCAGTTCTTC. This encodes CASSLDLAGGFYSYNEQFF.